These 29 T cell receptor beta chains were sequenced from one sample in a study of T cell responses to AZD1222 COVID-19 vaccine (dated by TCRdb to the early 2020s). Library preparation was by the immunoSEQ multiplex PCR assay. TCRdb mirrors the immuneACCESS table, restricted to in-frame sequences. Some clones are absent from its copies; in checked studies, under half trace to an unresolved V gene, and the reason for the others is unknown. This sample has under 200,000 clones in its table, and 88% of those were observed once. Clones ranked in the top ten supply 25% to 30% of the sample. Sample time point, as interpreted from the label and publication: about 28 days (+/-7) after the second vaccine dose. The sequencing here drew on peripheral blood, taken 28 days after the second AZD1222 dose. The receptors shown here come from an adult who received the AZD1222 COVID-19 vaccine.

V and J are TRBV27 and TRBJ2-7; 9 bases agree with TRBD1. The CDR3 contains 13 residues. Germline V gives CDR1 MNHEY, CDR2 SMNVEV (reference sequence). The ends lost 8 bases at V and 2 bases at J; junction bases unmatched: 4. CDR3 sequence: CASSGQGTYEQYF. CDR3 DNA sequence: TGTGCCAGCTCCGGACAGGGGACCTACGAGCAGTACTTC.

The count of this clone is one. As DNA, the CDR3 is TGTGCCGTTCGGAGTGGCGGGAGACCCCCAGATACGCAGTATTTT. This gives the protein CAVRSGGRPPDTQYF. The rearrangement joins TRBV21-1 to TRBJ2-3; TRBD2, the D gene given by the table, was not confirmed from the DNA. TRBV21-1 is classified as a pseudogene. The CDR3 has 15 amino acids.

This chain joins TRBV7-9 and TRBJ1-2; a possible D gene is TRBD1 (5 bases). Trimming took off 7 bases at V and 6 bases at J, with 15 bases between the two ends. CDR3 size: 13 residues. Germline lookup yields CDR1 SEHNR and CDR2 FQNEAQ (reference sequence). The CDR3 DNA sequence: TGTGCCAGCAACACTAACGACAGACATGGCTACACCTTC. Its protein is CASNTNDRHGYTF.

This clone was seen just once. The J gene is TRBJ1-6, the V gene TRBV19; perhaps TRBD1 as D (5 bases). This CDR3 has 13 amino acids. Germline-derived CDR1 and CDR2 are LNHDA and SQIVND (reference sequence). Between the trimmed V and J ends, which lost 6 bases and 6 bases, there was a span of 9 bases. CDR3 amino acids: CASRGPGNSPLHF. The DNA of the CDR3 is TGTGCCAGTAGGGGACCGGGTAATTCACCCCTCCACTTT.

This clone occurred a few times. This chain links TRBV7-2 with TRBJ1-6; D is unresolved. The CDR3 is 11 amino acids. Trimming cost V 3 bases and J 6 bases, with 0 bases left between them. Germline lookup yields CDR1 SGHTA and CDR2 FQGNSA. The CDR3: CASSFNSPLHF. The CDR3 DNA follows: TGTGCCAGCAGCTTTAATTCACCCCTCCACTTT.

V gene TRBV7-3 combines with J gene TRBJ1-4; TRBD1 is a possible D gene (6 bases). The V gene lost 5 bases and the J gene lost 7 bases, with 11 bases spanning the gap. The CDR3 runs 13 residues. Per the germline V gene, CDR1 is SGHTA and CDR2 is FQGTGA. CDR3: CASSPQGGEKLFF. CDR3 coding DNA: TGTGCCAGCAGCCCACAGGGCGGTGAAAAACTGTTTTTT.

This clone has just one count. For the CDR3, the DNA is TGTGCCACCAGCCGTGAGAACACCGGGGAGCTGTTTTTT. Translation: CATSRENTGELFF. The chain is built from TRBV15 and TRBJ2-2; D ambiguous. Germline lookup yields CDR1 LNHNV and CDR2 YYDKDF (reference sequence). V lost 5 bases, J lost 1 base, and 5 bases lay in between. This CDR3 is 13 amino acids long.

CDR3 nucleotide sequence: TGCGCCAGCAGCTTGGCCGGGACTAGCGGGAGCGGGTCCTACAATGAGCAGTTCTTC. This encodes CASSLAGTSGSGSYNEQFF. The gene calls are TRBV5-1 and TRBJ2-1; the match to TRBD2 covers 14 bases. J lost 1 base, V lost 0 bases, and 6 bases had no gene match. The length of the CDR3 is 19 residues. Germline values: CDR1 SGHRS, CDR2 YFSETQ.

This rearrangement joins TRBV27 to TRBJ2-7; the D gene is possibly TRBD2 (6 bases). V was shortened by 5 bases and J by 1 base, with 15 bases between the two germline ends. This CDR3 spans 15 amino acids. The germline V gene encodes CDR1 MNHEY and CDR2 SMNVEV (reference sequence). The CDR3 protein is CASSPGTASSYEQYF. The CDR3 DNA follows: TGTGCCAGCAGTCCCGGGACTGCTAGTTCCTACGAGCAGTACTTC.

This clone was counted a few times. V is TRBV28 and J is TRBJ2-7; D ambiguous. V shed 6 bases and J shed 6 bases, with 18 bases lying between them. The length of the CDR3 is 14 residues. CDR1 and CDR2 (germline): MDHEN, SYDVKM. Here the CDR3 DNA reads TGTGCCAGCAGACTACCGGAAATCTGGGCCGAGCAGTACTTC. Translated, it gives CASRLPEIWAEQYF.

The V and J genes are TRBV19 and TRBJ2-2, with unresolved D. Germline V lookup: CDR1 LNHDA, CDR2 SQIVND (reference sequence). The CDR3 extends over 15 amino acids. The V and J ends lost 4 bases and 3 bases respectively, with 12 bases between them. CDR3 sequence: CASSTVNPYTGELFF. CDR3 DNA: TGTGCCAGTAGTACAGTCAATCCCTACACCGGGGAGCTGTTTTTT.

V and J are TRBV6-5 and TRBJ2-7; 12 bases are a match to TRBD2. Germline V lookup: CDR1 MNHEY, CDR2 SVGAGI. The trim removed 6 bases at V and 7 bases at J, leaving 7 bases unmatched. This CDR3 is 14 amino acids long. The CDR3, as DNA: TGTGCCAGCAGCGTGACTAGCGGGAGAGTTGAGCAGTACTTC. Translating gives CASSVTSGRVEQYF.

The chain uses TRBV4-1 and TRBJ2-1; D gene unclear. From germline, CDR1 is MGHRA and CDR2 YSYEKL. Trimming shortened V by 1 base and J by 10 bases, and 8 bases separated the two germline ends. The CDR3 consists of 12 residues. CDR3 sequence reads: CASSQGLKEQFF. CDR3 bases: TGCGCCAGCAGCCAAGGACTCAAGGAGCAGTTCTTC.

CDR3 amino acids: CASSPGLAGGHEAKNIQYF. CDR3 sequence (DNA): TGTGCCAGCTCACCAGGACTAGCGGGAGGCCATGAAGCCAAAAACATTCAGTACTTC. The V gene is TRBV18, the J gene TRBJ2-4; 14 bases are shared with TRBD2. The CDR3 is made up of 19 amino acids. V was pared by 2 bases and J by 0 bases, with 6 bases of the junction left unmatched. Germline values: CDR1 KGHSH, CDR2 LQKENI.

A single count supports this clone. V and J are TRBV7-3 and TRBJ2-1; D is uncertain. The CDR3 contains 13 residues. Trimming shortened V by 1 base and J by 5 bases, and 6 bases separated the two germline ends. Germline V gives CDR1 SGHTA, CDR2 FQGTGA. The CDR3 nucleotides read TGTGCCAGCAGCTTAAGTAAGAACAATGAGCAGTTCTTC. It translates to CASSLSKNNEQFF.

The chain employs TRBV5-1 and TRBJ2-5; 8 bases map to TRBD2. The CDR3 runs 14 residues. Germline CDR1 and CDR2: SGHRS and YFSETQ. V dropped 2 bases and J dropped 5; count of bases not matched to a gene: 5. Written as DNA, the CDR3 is TGCGCCAGCAGCTTTGGGAGCGGGAGTGAGACCCAGTACTTC. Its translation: CASSFGSGSETQYF.

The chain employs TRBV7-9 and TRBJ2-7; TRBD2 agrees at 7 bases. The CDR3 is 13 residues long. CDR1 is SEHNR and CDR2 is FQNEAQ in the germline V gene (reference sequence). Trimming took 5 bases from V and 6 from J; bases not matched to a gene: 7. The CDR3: CASSLRTSLEQYF. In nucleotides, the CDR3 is TGTGCCAGCAGCCTTCGGACTAGTCTCGAGCAGTACTTC.

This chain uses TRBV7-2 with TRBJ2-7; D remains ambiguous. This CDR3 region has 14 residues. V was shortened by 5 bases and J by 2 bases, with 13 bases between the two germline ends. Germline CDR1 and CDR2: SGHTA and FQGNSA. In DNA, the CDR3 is TGTGCCAGCAGCCCCACGGCCTCCGCCTACGAGCAGTACTTC. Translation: CASSPTASAYEQYF.

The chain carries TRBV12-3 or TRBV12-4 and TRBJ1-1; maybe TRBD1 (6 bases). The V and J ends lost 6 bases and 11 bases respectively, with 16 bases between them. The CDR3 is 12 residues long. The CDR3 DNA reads TGTGCCAGCAGGTTGGTGGAGGGGGGCGCTTTCTTT. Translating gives CASRLVEGGAFF.

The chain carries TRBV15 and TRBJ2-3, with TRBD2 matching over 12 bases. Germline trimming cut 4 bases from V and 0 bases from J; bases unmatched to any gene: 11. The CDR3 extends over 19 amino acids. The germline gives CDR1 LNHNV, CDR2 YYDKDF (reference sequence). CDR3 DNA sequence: TGTGCCACCAGCAAGGCAGCTAGCGGGAGGGCCAGGAGCACAGATACGCAGTATTTT. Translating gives CATSKAASGRARSTDTQYF.

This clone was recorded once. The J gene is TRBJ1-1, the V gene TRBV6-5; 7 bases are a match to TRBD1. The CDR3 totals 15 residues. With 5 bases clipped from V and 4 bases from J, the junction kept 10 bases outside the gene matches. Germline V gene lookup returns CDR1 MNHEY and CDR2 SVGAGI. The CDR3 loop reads CASSTTGAWGTEAFF. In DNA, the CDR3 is TGTGCCAGCAGTACTACAGGGGCTTGGGGCACTGAAGCTTTCTTT.

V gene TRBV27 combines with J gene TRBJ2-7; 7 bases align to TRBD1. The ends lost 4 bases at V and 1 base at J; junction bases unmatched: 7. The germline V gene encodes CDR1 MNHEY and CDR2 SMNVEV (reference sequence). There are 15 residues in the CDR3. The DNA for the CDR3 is TGTGCCAGCAGTTCAGGACAGGCCCCGTCCTACGAGCAGTACTTC. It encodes CASSSGQAPSYEQYF.

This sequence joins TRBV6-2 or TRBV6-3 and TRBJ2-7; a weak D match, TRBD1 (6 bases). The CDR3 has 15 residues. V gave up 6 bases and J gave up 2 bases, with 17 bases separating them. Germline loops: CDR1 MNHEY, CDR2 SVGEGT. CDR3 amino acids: CASSFPGSGAYEQYF. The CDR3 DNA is TGTGCCAGCAGCTTCCCGGGGTCAGGGGCCTACGAGCAGTACTTC.

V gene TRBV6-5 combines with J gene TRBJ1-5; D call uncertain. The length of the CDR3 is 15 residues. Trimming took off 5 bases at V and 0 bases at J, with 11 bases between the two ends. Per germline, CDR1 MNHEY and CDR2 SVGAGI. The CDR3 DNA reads TGTGCCAGCAGTCCCCGGGCTTTTAGCAATCAGCCCCAGCATTTT. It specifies CASSPRAFSNQPQHF.

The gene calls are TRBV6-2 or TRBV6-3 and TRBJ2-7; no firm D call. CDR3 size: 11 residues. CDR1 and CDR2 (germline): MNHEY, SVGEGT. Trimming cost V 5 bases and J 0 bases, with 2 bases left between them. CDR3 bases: TGTGCCAGCAGTGTCTCCTACGAGCAGTACTTC. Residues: CASSVSYEQYF.

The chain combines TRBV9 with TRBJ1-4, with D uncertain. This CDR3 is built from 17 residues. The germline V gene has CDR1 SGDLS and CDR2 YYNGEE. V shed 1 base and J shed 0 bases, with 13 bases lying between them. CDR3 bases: TGTGCCAGCAGCGTAACCCCTGAGGTTACAACTAATGAAAAACTGTTTTTT. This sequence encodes CASSVTPEVTTNEKLFF.

The CDR3 nucleotides are TGTGCCAGCAGATCCGGGACGGGGTCCTACGAGCAGTACTTC. Its protein is CASRSGTGSYEQYF. This chain joins TRBV6-5 and TRBJ2-7; either TRBD1 or TRBD2 may supply D (5 bases each). Germline V gene data show CDR1 as MNHEY and CDR2 as SVGAGI. Trimming took off 6 bases at V and 1 base at J, with 13 bases between the two ends. The CDR3 sequence is 14 residues long.

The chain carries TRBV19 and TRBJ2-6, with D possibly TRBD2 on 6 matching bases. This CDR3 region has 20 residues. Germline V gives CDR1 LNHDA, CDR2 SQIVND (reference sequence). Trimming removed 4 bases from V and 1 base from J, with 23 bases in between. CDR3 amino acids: CASSSPRGGDAGSGANVLTF. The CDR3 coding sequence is TGTGCCAGTAGTAGCCCGAGGGGAGGCGACGCTGGATCTGGGGCCAACGTCCTGACTTTC.

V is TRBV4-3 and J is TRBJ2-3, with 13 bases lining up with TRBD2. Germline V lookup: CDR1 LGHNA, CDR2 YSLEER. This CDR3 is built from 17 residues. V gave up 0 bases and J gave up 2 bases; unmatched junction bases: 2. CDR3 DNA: TGCGCCAGCAGCCAAGAACTAGCGGGAGGGCCCACAGATACGCAGTATTTT. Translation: CASSQELAGGPTDTQYF.